The 8 T cell receptor beta chains listed next were all sequenced from one sample in a study of cytomegalovirus exposure and HLA in healthy donors. The PCR contained 60 Vbeta and 13 Jbeta primers. Profiling relied on immunoSEQ multiplex PCR, and the TCRdb table lists in-frame clones only, not all of them. The table has about 230,000 clones, 75% to 90% seen once. Sequenced sample: PBMCs. These receptors originate from a woman under 30 in good health and CMV-seronegative.

The gene calls are TRBV7-2 and TRBJ2-5; TRBD2 matches 8 bases. The J call may be in error: the DNA end matches TRBJ2-7 better. CDR3 size: 15 residues. In germline, CDR1 is SGHTA, CDR2 FQGNSA. CDR3 DNA: TGTGCCAGCAGCTTTCTACCAGCGGGAGACGACGAGCAGTACTTC. Amino acids: CASSFLPAGDDEQYF.

The DNA of the CDR3 is TGCGCCAGCAGCAGCGGGTGGACTAGCGCCAAATACGAGCAGTACTTC. It specifies CASSSGWTSAKYEQYF. The rearrangement joins TRBV5-1 to TRBJ2-7, with TRBD2 matching over 9 bases. CDR3 length: 16 amino acids. Trimming at V came to 4 bases and at J to 4 bases, leaving 12 bases not matched to a gene. CDR1 and CDR2 (germline): SGHRS, YFSETQ.

CDR3 nucleotide sequence: TGTGCCAGCAGCCCCGGGACTAGCGCCGTCTCCCAGTACTTC. It yields the protein CASSPGTSAVSQYF. This chain links TRBV7-2 with TRBJ2-5; 10 nucleotides match TRBD2. Trimming removed 5 bases from V and 9 bases from J; junction bases left unmatched: 9. Germline values: CDR1 SGHTA, CDR2 FQGNSA. CDR3 length: 14 residues. The whole variable domain, filled in from reference TRBV7-2 and TRBJ2-5, reads GAGVSQSPSNKVTEKGKDVELRCDPISGHTALYWYRQSLGQGLEFLIYFQGNSAPDKSGLPSDRFSAERTGGSVSTLTIQRTQQEDSAVYLCASSPGTSAVSQYFGPGTRLLVL.

V is TRBV18 and J is TRBJ1-5; 8 bases agree with TRBD1. CDR1 KGHSH and CDR2 LQKENI come from the germline V gene. CDR3 length: 14 residues. The V segment lost 2 bases and the J segment 7 bases; nucleotides outside the gene matches: 4. The CDR3: CASSPAGGEQPQHF. In DNA form, the CDR3 reads TGTGCCAGCTCACCAGCAGGGGGCGAGCAGCCCCAGCATTTT. Variable domain in full (rest from reference TRBV18 and TRBJ1-5): NAGVMQNPRHLVRRRGQEARLRCSPMKGHSHVYWYRQLPEEGLKFMVYLQKENIIDESGMPKERFSAEFPKEGPSILRIQQVVRGDSAAYFCASSPAGGEQPQHFGDGTRLSIL.

V and J are TRBV4-3 and TRBJ2-7, with D possibly matching TRBD2 (5 bases). This CDR3 has 15 residues. CDR1 and CDR2 from the germline V gene are LGHNA and YSLEER. The V end lost 4 bases, the J end lost 0 bases, and 13 bases lay between the germline ends. DNA of the CDR3: TGCGCCAGCAGCCTCCGAGCGGTGAGCTCCTACGAGCAGTACTTC. As protein: CASSLRAVSSYEQYF.

The rearrangement uses TRBV4-3 and TRBJ1-6, with D perhaps TRBD1 (5 bases). This CDR3 has 19 residues. V lost 1 base and J lost 0, with 16 bases in between. CDR1 LGHNA and CDR2 YSLEER come from the germline V gene. The CDR3 here is CASSQGWGSRFSYNSPLHF. Here the CDR3 DNA reads TGCGCCAGCAGCCAAGGATGGGGCTCAAGGTTCTCCTATAATTCACCCCTCCACTTT.

The V and J genes are TRBV5-6 and TRBJ2-5, with a tentative D call TRBD1 (8 bases). Germline CDR1 and CDR2: SGHDT and YYEEEE. The V end lost 4 bases, the J end lost 9 bases, and 22 bases lay between the germline ends. This CDR3 is 15 amino acids long. DNA of the CDR3: TGTGCCAGCAGCAGCGGGACAGGTTCGGTCGGCCCCCAGTACTTC. This codes for CASSSGTGSVGPQYF.

The rearrangement links TRBV6-5 to TRBJ2-5; D gene ambiguous. CDR3 length: 12 amino acids. The germline gives CDR1 MNHEY, CDR2 SVGAGI. The V end was cut by 5 bases, the J end by 5 bases, with 9 bases between. Here the CDR3 reads CASSRHGETQYF. The CDR3 region has the DNA TGTGCCAGCAGTCGTCACGGGGAGACCCAGTACTTC.